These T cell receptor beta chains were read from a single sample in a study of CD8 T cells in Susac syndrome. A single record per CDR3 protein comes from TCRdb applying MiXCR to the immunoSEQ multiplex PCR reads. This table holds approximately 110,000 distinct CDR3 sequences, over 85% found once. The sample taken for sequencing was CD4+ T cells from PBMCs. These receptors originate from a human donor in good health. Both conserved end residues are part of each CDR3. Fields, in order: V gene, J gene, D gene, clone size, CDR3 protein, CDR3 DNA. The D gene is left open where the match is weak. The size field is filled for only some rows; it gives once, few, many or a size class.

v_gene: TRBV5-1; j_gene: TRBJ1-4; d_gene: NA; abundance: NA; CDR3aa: CASSLAGTEGEKLFF; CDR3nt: TGCGCCAGCAGCTTGGCCGGGACGGAGGGAGAAAAACTGTTTTTT
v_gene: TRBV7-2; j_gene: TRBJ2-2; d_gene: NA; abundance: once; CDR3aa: CASTFSVGELFF; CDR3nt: TGTGCCAGCACCTTCTCGGTCGGGGAGCTGTTTTTT
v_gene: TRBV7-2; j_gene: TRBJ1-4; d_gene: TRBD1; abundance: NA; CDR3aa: CASSPGGREKLFF; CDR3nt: TGTGCCAGCAGCCCAGGGGGTAGAGAAAAACTGTTTTTT
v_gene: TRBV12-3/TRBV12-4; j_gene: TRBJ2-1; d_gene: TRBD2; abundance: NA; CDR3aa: CASSVTSGRARGEQFF; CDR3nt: TGTGCCAGCAGTGTTACTAGCGGGAGGGCTAGGGGGGAGCAGTTCTTC
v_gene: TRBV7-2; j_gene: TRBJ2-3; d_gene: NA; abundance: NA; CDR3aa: CASSWGGLSTDTQYF; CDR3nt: TGTGCCAGCAGCTGGGGTGGTTTATCTACAGATACGCAGTATTTT
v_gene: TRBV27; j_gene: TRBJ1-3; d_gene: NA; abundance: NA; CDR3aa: CASRRTGTSGNTIYF; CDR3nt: TGTGCCAGCAGGCGAACAGGGACCTCTGGAAACACCATATATTTT
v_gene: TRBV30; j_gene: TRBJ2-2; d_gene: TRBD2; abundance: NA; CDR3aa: CAWSLGLAGGRGNTGELFF; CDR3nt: TGTGCCTGGAGCTTGGGACTAGCGGGAGGCAGAGGGAACACCGGGGAGCTGTTTTTT
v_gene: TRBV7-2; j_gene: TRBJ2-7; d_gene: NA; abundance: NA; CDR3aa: CASSLAEKSYEQYF; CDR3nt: TGTGCCAGCAGCTTAGCGGAGAAGTCCTACGAGCAGTACTTC
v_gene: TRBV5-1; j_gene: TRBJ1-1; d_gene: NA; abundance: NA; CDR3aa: CASSLRAMNTEAFF; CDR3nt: TGCGCCAGCAGCTTGAGGGCTATGAACACTGAAGCTTTCTTT
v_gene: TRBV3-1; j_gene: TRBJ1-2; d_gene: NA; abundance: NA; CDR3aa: CASSQRRSGPEGYTF; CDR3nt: TGTGCCAGCAGCCAACGGAGAAGTGGACCTGAAGGCTACACCTTC
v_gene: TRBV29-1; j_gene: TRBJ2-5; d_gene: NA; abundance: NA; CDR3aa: CSVVEHFQETQYF; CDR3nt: TGCAGCGTTGTAGAGCATTTCCAAGAGACCCAGTACTTC
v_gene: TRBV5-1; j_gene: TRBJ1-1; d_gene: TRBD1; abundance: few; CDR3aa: CASSSVTGGTEAFF; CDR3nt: TGCGCCAGCAGCTCGGTGACAGGGGGCACTGAAGCTTTCTTT
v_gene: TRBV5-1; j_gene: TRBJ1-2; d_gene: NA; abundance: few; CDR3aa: CASSLEGRDNYGYTF; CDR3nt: TGCGCCAGCAGCTTGGAGGGACGGGATAACTATGGCTACACCTTC
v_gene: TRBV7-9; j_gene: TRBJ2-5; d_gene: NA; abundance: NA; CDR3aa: CASSSPTWRSSPGKETQYF; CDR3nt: TGTGCCAGCAGCTCACCGACTTGGAGGTCCAGTCCCGGAAAAGAGACCCAGTACTTC
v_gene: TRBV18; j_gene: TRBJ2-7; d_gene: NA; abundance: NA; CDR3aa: CASSPDGGLEQYF; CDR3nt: TGTGCCAGCTCCCCGGACGGGGGATTGGAGCAGTACTTC
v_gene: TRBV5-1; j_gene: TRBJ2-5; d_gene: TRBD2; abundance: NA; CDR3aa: CASSSFGERETETQYF; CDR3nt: TGCGCCAGCAGCTCTTTCGGTGAGCGGGAGACGGAGACCCAGTACTTC
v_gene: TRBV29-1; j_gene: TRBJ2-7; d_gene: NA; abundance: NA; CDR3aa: CSVRERVFSYEQYF; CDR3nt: TGCAGCGTTCGAGAGCGGGTTTTCTCCTACGAGCAGTACTTC
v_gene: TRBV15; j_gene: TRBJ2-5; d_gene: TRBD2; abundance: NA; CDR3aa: CATSPSSGRGGQETQYF; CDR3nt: TGTGCCACCAGTCCGTCTAGCGGGAGAGGGGGCCAAGAGACCCAGTACTTC
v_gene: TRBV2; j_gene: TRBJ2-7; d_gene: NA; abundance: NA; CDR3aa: CATSQGNRAHLYEQYF; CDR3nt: TGTGCCACCTCCCAGGGGAACAGGGCCCATCTCTACGAGCAGTACTTC
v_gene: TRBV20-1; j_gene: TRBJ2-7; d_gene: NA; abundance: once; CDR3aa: CSARDPAGAYEQYF; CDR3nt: TGCAGTGCTAGAGATCCGGCTGGGGCCTACGAGCAGTACTTC
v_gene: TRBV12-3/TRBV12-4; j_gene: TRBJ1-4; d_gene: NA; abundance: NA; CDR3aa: CASSFGGRHNEKLFF; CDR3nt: TGTGCCAGCAGTTTTGGTGGCAGACATAATGAAAAACTGTTTTTT
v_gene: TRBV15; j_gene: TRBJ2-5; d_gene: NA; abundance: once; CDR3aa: CATSRDSLGRNF; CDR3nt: TGTGCCACCAGCAGAGATTCTTTGGGTAGGAACTTC